A selection of T cell receptor beta chains follows, all from one sample in a study of identical twins. MiXCR, run by TCRdb on the 5' RACE reads, gives a single entry per CDR3 protein. Of fewer than 500,000 distinct CDR3 sequences in the sample, about 24% were seen once. This sample was also put to use in a study of T cells expressing NK-cell markers.

Material: CD4+ T cells sorted from blood. These receptors were collected from a woman aged 18-29 years in good health. Both conserved end residues are part of each CDR3. A D gene is named only where the DNA matches it firmly. A clone size is listed for some rows: how often the clone was seen (once, few, many), or a class if it is expanded.

v_gene	abundance	len	d_gene	j_gene	CDR3nt	CDR3aa
TRBV10-3	few	13	.	TRBJ2-2	TGTGCCATCAGTGGGAAAAACACCGGGGAGCTGTTTTTT	CAISGKNTGELFF
TRBV29-1	few	14	TRBD1	TRBJ1-1	TGCAGCGTTGAGAGGGAGCCCAGGGGGACTGAAGCTTTCTTT	CSVEREPRGTEAFF
TRBV20-1	few	10	.	TRBJ1-1	TGCAGTGCCAAAAACACTGAAGCTTTCTTT	CSAKNTEAFF
TRBV20-1	once	12	TRBD2	TRBJ2-1	TGCTGTGCTAAGCAGGGAGGGAGGGAGCAGTTCTTC	CCAKQGGREQFF
TRBV20-1	many	14	TRBD1	TRBJ1-1	TGCAGTGCTAGAGCGGGGACAGGGGGCACTGAAGCTTTCTTT	CSARAGTGGTEAFF
TRBV12-5	.	15	TRBD1	TRBJ2-5	TGTGCTAGTGGCTCGAATCGAGACAGGGAAGAGACCCAGTACTTC	CASGSNRDREETQYF
TRBV9	.	16	TRBD2	TRBJ2-1	TGTGCCAGCAGCAGAGGCACTAGCGGGGGGGCAAATGAGCAGTTCTTC	CASSRGTSGGANEQFF
TRBV9	.	15	.	TRBJ1-2	TGTGCCAGCAGCTCCCCACTGGGAGGGGTTGGTGGCTACACCTTC	CASSSPLGGVGGYTF
TRBV29-1	few	14	TRBD1	TRBJ2-1	TGCAGCGTGCGGACAGGGGGCGCAGGGAATGAGCAGTTCTTC	CSVRTGGAGNEQFF
TRBV10-3	.	13	TRBD1	TRBJ2-5	TGTGCCATCAGCACCGGGACAGTGAAGACCCAGTACTTC	CAISTGTVKTQYF
TRBV5-6	.	17	.	TRBJ2-1	TGTGCCAGCAGCTTGGGGGACTTGCTGAGCTCCTACAATGAGCAGTTCTTC	CASSLGDLLSSYNEQFF
TRBV12-3/TRBV12-4	many	14	.	TRBJ1-6	TGTGCCAGCAGTATTACAGGGAGGGATTCACCCCTCCACTTT	CASSITGRDSPLHF
TRBV7-9	.	15	.	TRBJ1-2	TGTGCCAGCGGAAGTTACTCGGATGCGGCGGATGGCTACACCTTC	CASGSYSDAADGYTF
TRBV3-1	few	16	.	TRBJ2-7	TGTGCCAGCAGCCAAGAGGGCCGAGGGAGCTCCTACGAGCAGTACTTC	CASSQEGRGSSYEQYF
TRBV3-1	.	14	.	TRBJ2-5	TGTGCCAGCAGCCAAGCGGAGGGGACAGAGACCCAGTACTTC	CASSQAEGTETQYF
TRBV11-2	.	15	TRBD1	TRBJ2-7	TGTGCCAGCAGCTTGACAGGGCAAGCATACAATGAGCAGTACTTC	CASSLTGQAYNEQYF
TRBV20-1	.	13	.	TRBJ1-5	TGCAGTGCTTTGGTTAGGAGCAATCAGCCCCAGCATTTT	CSALVRSNQPQHF
TRBV10-3	few	14	TRBD2	TRBJ2-5	TGTGCCATCAGTGCCACGGGGGAGGGAGAGACCCAGTACTTC	CAISATGEGETQYF
TRBV7-8	.	20	TRBD2	TRBJ2-1	TGTGCCAGCAGCTACGGATCCTGGGGCGGGAGGGCCGGATCCTACAATGAGCAGTTCTTC	CASSYGSWGGRAGSYNEQFF
TRBV5-1	few	13	TRBD1	TRBJ1-2	TGCGCCAGCAGGATTGGACAGGACTATGGCTACACCTTC	CASRIGQDYGYTF
TRBV7-2	many	14	TRBD2	TRBJ2-3	TGTGCCAGCAGTTTGGGACTAGCGGGAGATACGCAGTATTTT	CASSLGLAGDTQYF
TRBV10-3	.	16	TRBD1	TRBJ2-6	TGTGCCATCAGTGGGGGACAGAGCTCTGGGGCCAACGTCCTGACTTTC	CAISGGQSSGANVLTF
TRBV7-9	.	17	.	TRBJ2-5	TGTGCCAGCAGCTTACAATTGGCATCGGGAGTGGGAGAGACCCAGTACTTC	CASSLQLASGVGETQYF
TRBV24-1	.	17	.	TRBJ2-3	TGTGCCACCAGTGATTCGGCTGACAGGATGAGCACAGATACGCAGTATTTT	CATSDSADRMSTDTQYF
TRBV12-3/TRBV12-4	.	13	TRBD2	TRBJ2-1	TGTGCCAGCATGACTAGCAGTCGCAATGAGCAGTTCTTC	CASMTSSRNEQFF
TRBV20-1	.	14	.	TRBJ2-3	TGCAGTGCTAGAGGCCCTTATTGGGGCCAAACGCAGTATTTT	CSARGPYWGQTQYF
TRBV3-1	.	13	.	TRBJ2-2	TGTGCCAGCAGTCGAAACAGGGCCGGGGAGCTGTTTTTT	CASSRNRAGELFF
TRBV20-1	.	13	.	TRBJ2-1	TGCAGTGCTAGAGTCGGTGGAACGAATGAGCAGTTCTTC	CSARVGGTNEQFF
TRBV7-8	few	18	TRBD2	TRBJ2-7	TGTGCCAGCAGCTTAGCCGCCTTAGGGACTAGCTTTCCCTACGAGCAGTACTTC	CASSLAALGTSFPYEQYF
TRBV29-1	many	15	.	TRBJ2-3	TGCAGCGTTGCGGGACACGCGAAGCGCACAGATACGCAGTATTTT	CSVAGHAKRTDTQYF
TRBV5-1	.	13	.	TRBJ2-5	TGCGCCAGCAGCCAAGGATGGGGAGAGACCCAGTACTTC	CASSQGWGETQYF
TRBV29-1	few	15	TRBD2	TRBJ2-3	TGCAGCGCGTCACCGGTAGCGGGAGCAACAGATACGCAGTATTTT	CSASPVAGATDTQYF
TRBV4-2	.	17	.	TRBJ1-5	TGTGCCAGCAGCCAAGACGCGTCGGGTTATAGCAATCAGCCCCAGCATTTT	CASSQDASGYSNQPQHF
TRBV4-3	.	12	.	TRBJ2-1	TGCGCCAGCAGCCCGGAAAGCAATGAGCAGTTCTTC	CASSPESNEQFF
TRBV27	many	15	.	TRBJ2-1	TGTGCCAGCAGCCCTAACAGGGCCTCCTACAATGAGCAGTTCTTC	CASSPNRASYNEQFF
TRBV6-5	few	14	.	TRBJ1-1	TGTGCCAGCAGTTACGCCCGACAGATCACTGAAGCTTTCTTT	CASSYARQITEAFF
TRBV21-1	.	12	.	TRBJ2-7	TGTGCCAGCCCTACGACTAGAAACGAGCAGTACTTC	CASPTTRNEQYF
TRBV15	.	15	.	TRBJ2-3	TGTGCCACCAGCAGAGGGCACGGGGGCACAGATACGCAGTATTTT	CATSRGHGGTDTQYF
TRBV27	few	13	TRBD2	TRBJ2-5	TGTGCCAGCAGGAAGCGGGGGTGGGAGACCCAGTACTTC	CASRKRGWETQYF
TRBV7-9	few	14	TRBD1	TRBJ1-1	TGTGCCAGCAGCATTGACAGGGTGAACACTGAAGCTTTCTTT	CASSIDRVNTEAFF
TRBV20-1	few	15	TRBD2	TRBJ2-1	TGCAGTGCCAATGGACTAGCGGGACTCTACAATGAGCAGTTCTTC	CSANGLAGLYNEQFF
TRBV27	.	14	.	TRBJ1-4	TGTGCCAGCAGTGTCTCATGGGCTAATGAAAAACTGTTTTTT	CASSVSWANEKLFF
TRBV7-9	few	15	.	TRBJ2-1	TGTGCCAGCAGCTTATTGCGGGAAGCTTACAATGAGCAGTTCTTC	CASSLLREAYNEQFF
TRBV12-3/TRBV12-4	.	16	TRBD2	TRBJ2-1	TGTGCCAGCAGTTTGAGCGAGGGACTAGCGGGTAGGGAGCAGTTCTTC	CASSLSEGLAGREQFF
TRBV6-1	few	15	TRBD1	TRBJ2-7	TGTGCCAGCAGCCGAACCCGGGACAGGGGATACGAGCAGTACTTC	CASSRTRDRGYEQYF